Each of the 2 T cell receptor beta chains below was sequenced from the same sample in a study of blood T cell repertoires in COVID-19 (dated by TCRdb to 2020 to 2021). The library relied on the immunoSEQ multiplex PCR assay. TCRdb holds this immuneACCESS table with in-frame rearrangements only. Some clones are missing; in checked studies, unresolved V genes explain under half, and the rest has no known cause. In all, the sample holds about 160,000 clones, and 79% of those were seen once. The ten biggest clones cover around 8.1% of the sample. Material: peripheral blood. Source of these receptors: a woman aged 55-69 years with COVID-19, enrolled during active disease.

This clone appeared a few times. The chain carries TRBV14 and TRBJ2-1; the match to TRBD2 covers 7 bases. V shed 2 bases and J 7 bases; nucleotides not matched to a gene: 11. The CDR3 is 16 amino acids. The V gene's germline CDR1 is SGHDN and CDR2 FVKESK. CDR3 nucleotide sequence: TGTGCCAGCAGCCAAACCGGGACTAACGGTTTTAATGAGCAGTTCTTC. Encoded protein: CASSQTGTNGFNEQFF.

The sample holds a few counts of this clone. This chain uses TRBV6-2 or TRBV6-3 with TRBJ1-1; 11 nucleotides match TRBD1. The trim removed 5 bases at V and 7 bases at J, leaving 6 bases unmatched. Germline CDR1 reads MNHEY; CDR2 reads SVGEGT. The CDR3 covers 14 residues. CDR3 residues: CASSTRTGGYEAFF. CDR3 coding DNA: TGTGCCAGCAGTACGCGGACAGGGGGCTATGAAGCTTTCTTT.